The following is a T cell receptor (beta chain) sequence with its context. V was clipped by 4 bases and J by 4 bases; unmatched bases: 13. CDR1 and CDR2 from the germline V gene are SGHNT and YYREEE (reference sequence). There are 17 residues in the CDR3. This sample was taken from a study of OX40 agonist ivuxolimab in advanced cancers. The data were produced by immunoSEQ multiplex PCR, yet TCRdb's version contains in-frame clones alone and is incomplete. This sample has over 85,000 clones, with about 79% found just once. The specimen was CD4+ or CD8+ T cells sorted from blood, collected in a trial of the OX40 agonist ivuxolimab. This clonotype originated in an adult with an advanced solid tumor such as melanoma, head and neck, liver or kidney cancer. The chain employs TRBV5-4 and TRBJ2-2; 7 bases align to TRBD1. The CDR3 spells CASSTVQGRRGTGELFF. The CDR3 nucleotides are TGTGCCAGCAGCACAGTACAGGGGCGTCGTGGCACCGGGGAGCTGTTTTTT.